Here is one T cell receptor beta chain with its context. Source study methods: Counts of nucleated cells, estimated from reference gene primer amplification, were obtained. The repertoire was sequenced with immunoSEQ multiplex PCR; TCRdb's copy has only in-frame clones and lacks some. From that table come the V and J calls and clone size; the DNA was used to work out D and trimming. The top ten clones hold less than 2.5% of a sample with around 300,000 clones, roughly 90% of them seen once. The data originate from a study of blood T cell repertoires in COVID-19. About the research overall: Material from acute and convalescent COVID-19 was sourced from the United States, Italy and Spain. PBMCs, B-cell-depleted T cells, or T cells provided the cDNA or gDNA that made up the material.

Trimming took off 4 bases at V and 6 bases at J, with 12 bases between the two ends. The length of the CDR3 is 13 residues. Per germline, CDR1 KGHSH and CDR2 LQKENI. Sequencing was performed on peripheral blood. V usage is TRBV18 and J usage is TRBJ1-1; D perhaps matches TRBD1 (5 bases). This sequence originates from a man in his fifties with acute or convalescent COVID-19. As DNA, the CDR3 is TGTGCCAGCTCACAGGATCAAGGGGCTGAAGCTTTCTTT. Translating gives CASSQDQGAEAFF.